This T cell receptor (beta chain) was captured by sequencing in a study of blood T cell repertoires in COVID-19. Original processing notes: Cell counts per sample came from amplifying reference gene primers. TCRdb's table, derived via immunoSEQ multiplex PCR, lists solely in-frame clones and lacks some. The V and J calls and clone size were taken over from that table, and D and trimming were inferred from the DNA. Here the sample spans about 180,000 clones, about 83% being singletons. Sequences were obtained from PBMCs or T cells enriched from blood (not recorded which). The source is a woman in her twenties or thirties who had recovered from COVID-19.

This chain's CDR3 is CASGGQGVNEKLFF. The CDR3 coding sequence is TGTGCCAGCGGGGGACAGGGGGTGAATGAAAAACTGTTTTTT. The V gene is TRBV4-2, the J gene TRBJ1-4, with 11 bases aligning to TRBD1. With V trimmed by 8 bases and J by 5 bases, 4 bases remained unmatched. The germline CDR1 and CDR2 sequences are LGHNA and YNFKEQ. This CDR3 region has 14 residues.